Following are 17 T cell receptor beta chains from one sample sequenced in a study of blood T cell repertoires in COVID-19. The repertoire was sequenced with immunoSEQ multiplex PCR; TCRdb's copy has only in-frame clones and lacks some. Of hundreds of thousands of clones in the sample, around 90% were seen once. The sequenced sample was PBMCs or T cells enriched from blood (not recorded which). The source is a woman aged 18-29 years with acute COVID-19.

The V gene is TRBV27, the J gene TRBJ2-1; TRBD2 aligns across 9 bases. V lost 6 bases to trimming and J lost 0 bases; unmatched junction nucleotides: 3. Looked up from germline, CDR1 is MNHEY and CDR2 is SMNVEV (reference sequence). The CDR3 contains 15 residues. As DNA, the CDR3 is TGTGCCAGCAGGGCGGGAGGGAGCTCCTACAATGAGCAGTTCTTC. It translates to CASRAGGSSYNEQFF.

This chain links TRBV30 with TRBJ1-6, with 10 bases that match TRBD1. The germline CDR1 and CDR2 sequences are GTSNPN and SVGIG (reference sequence). This CDR3 comprises 14 residues. With V trimmed by 1 base and J by 8 bases, 2 bases remained unmatched. The DNA of the CDR3 is TGTGCCTGGAGTGATGGACAGGGGGATTCACCCCTCCACTTT. It yields the protein CAWSDGQGDSPLHF.

The V gene is TRBV23-1, the J gene TRBJ1-2; 8 bases line up with TRBD1. TRBV23-1 is sorted into the ORF group, with uncertain function. The CDR3 consists of 13 residues. V was pared by 7 bases and J by 8 bases, with 9 bases of the junction left unmatched. CDR3 protein: CASKQTGEGGYTF. In DNA, the CDR3 is TGCGCCAGCAAACAGACAGGGGAGGGCGGCTACACCTTC.

The CDR3 protein is CASKVGTSSTGELFF. Here the CDR3 DNA reads TGCGCCAGCAAAGTCGGGACTAGCTCGACCGGGGAGCTGTTTTTT. V and J are TRBV5-1 and TRBJ2-2, with 9 bases matching TRBD2. Trimming at V came to 6 bases and at J to 5 bases, leaving 8 bases not matched to a gene. The germline CDR1 and CDR2 sequences are SGHRS and YFSETQ. The CDR3 consists of 15 residues.

This clone was detected only a few times. This rearrangement joins TRBV5-6 to TRBJ2-7; 8 bases line up with TRBD2. Germline V CDR1 and CDR2: SGHDT, YYEEEE. The CDR3 extends over 13 amino acids. V shed 2 bases and J 5 bases; nucleotides not matched to a gene: 3. CDR3 sequence reads: CASSLPGRDEQYF. The CDR3 DNA sequence: TGTGCCAGCAGCTTACCCGGGAGGGACGAGCAGTACTTC. The entire variable domain, with the rest obtained from reference TRBV5-6 and TRBJ2-7, is as follows: DAGVTQSPTHLIKTRGQQVTLRCSPKSGHDTVSWYQQALGQGPQFIFQYYEEEERQRGNFPDRFSGHQFPNYSSELNVNALLLGDSALYLCASSLPGRDEQYFGPGTRLTVT.

The gene calls are TRBV7-2 and TRBJ2-1; 9 bases map to TRBD2. The CDR3 runs to 11 residues. V shed 6 bases and J 15 bases; nucleotides not matched to a gene: 6. Looked up from germline, CDR1 is SGHTA and CDR2 is FQGNSA. The CDR3 DNA follows: TGTGCCAGCAGTACTGGGACTAGCAGGTTCTTC. Amino acids: CASSTGTSRFF.

The table lists this clone with a few counts. At the DNA level, this CDR3 is encoded by other sequences in the same sample as well. The V call is TRBV28, the J call TRBJ2-1; 9 bases match TRBD2. The CDR3 has 14 amino acids. CDR1 and CDR2 from the germline V gene are MDHEN and SYDVKM. V trimming: 3 bases; J trimming: 5 bases; junction bases outside the gene matches: 2. The CDR3 DNA reads as TGTGCCAGCAGTTTGGCGGGAGGGGACAATGAGCAGTTCTTC. Translated: CASSLAGGDNEQFF.

This clone has more than one count but fewer than ten. The rearrangement uses TRBV4-1 and TRBJ1-2; possibly TRBD1 for D (6 bases). Trimming cost V 0 bases and J 8 bases, with 13 bases left between them. The CDR3 covers 14 residues. Germline values: CDR1 MGHRA, CDR2 YSYEKL. This CDR3 reads CASSQDYQGLGYTF. The CDR3 nucleotides read TGCGCCAGCAGCCAAGACTACCAGGGGTTGGGCTACACCTTC.

This clone came up once. The V call is TRBV27, the J call TRBJ1-2; D gene ambiguous. Trimming stripped 3 bases from V and 4 bases from J, with 12 bases between. Germline CDR1 and CDR2: MNHEY and SMNVEV (reference sequence). The CDR3 consists of 14 residues. CDR3 DNA sequence: TGTGCCAGCAGTTTCCGCCCCTTCAGCTATGGCTACACCTTC. Translating gives CASSFRPFSYGYTF.

The chain recombines TRBV11-2 with TRBJ1-6; 8 bases are shared with TRBD1. CDR3 length: 16 amino acids. CDR1 SGHAT and CDR2 FQNNGV come from the germline V gene. After removal of 1 base from V and 7 bases from J, the junction contained 6 bases not matched to a gene. The chain's CDR3 is CASSLAQGAGNSPLHF. CDR3 in DNA: TGTGCCAGCAGCTTAGCCCAGGGGGCCGGCAATTCACCCCTCCACTTT. Based on the CDR3 plus reference TRBV11-2 and TRBJ1-6, the full variable domain is EAGVAQSPRYKIIEKRQSVAFWCNPISGHATLYWYQQILGQGPKLLIQFQNNGVVDDSQLPKDRFSAERLKGVDSTLKIQPAKLEDSAVYLCASSLAQGAGNSPLHFGNGTRLTVT.

The chain has TRBV30 and TRBJ2-5; 12 bases line up with TRBD2. J gave up 7 bases and V 0 bases, and 6 bases lay outside the gene matches. CDR1 GTSNPN and CDR2 SVGIG come from the germline V gene (reference sequence). CDR3 size: 15 residues. In DNA form, the CDR3 reads TGTGCCTGGAGTGTGGGCCTAGCGGGAGGGGGGACCCAGTACTTC. Translating gives CAWSVGLAGGGTQYF.

The V gene is TRBV6-2 or TRBV6-3, the J gene TRBJ2-1; 9 bases fit TRBD2. The CDR3 runs 15 residues. The V segment lost 5 bases and the J segment 6 bases; nucleotides outside the gene matches: 8. Germline loops: CDR1 MNHEY, CDR2 SVGEGT. The CDR3 loop is CASSPAGGPFNEQFF. The CDR3 DNA sequence: TGTGCCAGCAGTCCAGCGGGAGGCCCCTTCAATGAGCAGTTCTTC.

The V and J genes are TRBV7-9 and TRBJ2-5; D possibly corresponds to TRBD1 (6 bases). Trimming pared 5 bases from V and 0 bases from J, leaving 19 bases between. The CDR3 covers 17 residues. CDR1 is SEHNR, CDR2 FQNEAQ, per germline (reference sequence). As DNA, the CDR3 is TGTGCCAGCAGCCCCCTACCGGGACAAGTTTACCAAGAGACCCAGTACTTC. It yields the protein CASSPLPGQVYQETQYF.

The chain carries TRBV9 and TRBJ2-7, with D maybe TRBD1 (6 bases). Per germline, CDR1 SGDLS and CDR2 YYNGEE. This CDR3 has 15 amino acids. With 4 bases removed from V and 2 bases from J, the gap between germline ends came to 16 bases. CDR3 in amino acids: CASSPSFGDTYEQYF. The CDR3 bases are TGTGCCAGCAGCCCCTCCTTTGGGGACACCTACGAGCAGTACTTC. Full variable domain (missing parts from reference TRBV9 and TRBJ2-7): DSGVTQTPKHLITATGQRVTLRCSPRSGDLSVYWYQQSLDQGLQFLIQYYNGEERAKGNILERFSAQQFPDLHSELNLSSLELGDSALYFCASSPSFGDTYEQYFGPGTRLTVT.

This clone has only a few counts. This chain joins TRBV4-2 and TRBJ2-1; 7 nucleotides match TRBD1. CDR1 and CDR2 (germline): LGHNA, YNFKEQ. This CDR3 comprises 17 residues. Losses at the gene ends were 0 bases for V and 5 bases for J; bases not matched to a gene: 10. The CDR3 region is CASSQDPSGTANNEQFF. The CDR3 nucleotides read TGTGCCAGCAGCCAAGATCCTTCAGGGACAGCGAACAATGAGCAGTTCTTC.

The chain joins TRBV18 to TRBJ2-3; 7 bases fit TRBD1. From germline, CDR1 is KGHSH and CDR2 LQKENI. V trimming: 3 bases; J trimming: 8 bases; junction bases outside the gene matches: 11. The CDR3 has 15 residues. The DNA of the CDR3 is TGTGCCAGCTCACCTCGGGACAGCTTCCTAGGTACGCAGTATTTT. Translating it yields CASSPRDSFLGTQYF.

This sequence joins TRBV5-1 and TRBJ1-1, with D perhaps TRBD1 (6 bases). The germline V and J ends were trimmed by 1 base and 5 bases, with 12 bases remaining between them. The germline V gene has CDR1 SGHRS and CDR2 YFSETQ. The CDR3 covers 14 residues. The CDR3: CASSLSPGVTEAFF. CDR3 sequence (DNA): TGCGCCAGCAGCTTGTCCCCAGGGGTAACTGAAGCTTTCTTT.